Listed here is a single T cell receptor beta chain. Trimming took off 0 bases at V and 4 bases at J, with 13 bases between the two ends. This CDR3 is built from 15 residues. Germline assignment: CDR1 SGHRS and CDR2 YFSETQ. This record comes from a study of blood T cells in healthy people across ages. Through a sample-barcoded 5' primer and a J-beta primer mix, a second PCR was run for roughly 7 to 11 cycles. Each CDR3 protein is one row after TCRdb ran MiXCR on the 5' RACE reads. The sample has more than 900,000 distinct CDR3 sequences, 25% to 35% seen once. This sample was also put to use in a study of T cells of mothers and their children.

Sequencing was carried out using blood. The chain couples TRBV5-1 to TRBJ1-2; possibly TRBD1 for D (5 bases). The receptor was derived from a woman in her thirties or forties in good health. The CDR3 region is CASSLVGENRYGYTF. CDR3 in DNA: TGCGCCAGCAGCTTGGTGGGGGAAAATCGCTATGGCTACACCTTC.